Listed below are T cell receptor beta chains from one sample, sequenced in a study of T cells after yellow fever vaccination. Via MiXCR, TCRdb re-called the 5' RACE reads, giving one row per CDR3 protein. The repertoire has some 220,000 distinct CDR3 sequences, 3.2% of them found once; the top ten carry around 3%. Material: CD4+ T cells sorted from PBMCs, obtained 10 days after the yellow fever booster vaccination. These receptors were collected from a man younger than 35 who received the YFV17D yellow fever vaccine. The CDR3 runs from the conserved cysteine through the conserved F or W. The order of the fields is V gene, CDR3 length, J gene, clone size, D gene, CDR3 protein, CDR3 DNA. A D gene is named only where the DNA matches it firmly. Clone size is shown for a subset of rows, as once, few, many or a class of expanded clone.

TRBV5-1	11	TRBJ2-3	many	.	CASSLGDRQYF	TGCGCCAGCAGCTTGGGTGATAGGCAGTATTTT
TRBV7-8	11	TRBJ2-1	few	.	CASSTRFEQFF	TGTGCCAGCAGCACGCGGTTTGAGCAGTTCTTC
TRBV5-1	12	TRBJ1-1	many	.	CASSLVNTEAFF	TGCGCCAGCAGCTTGGTCAACACTGAAGCTTTCTTT
TRBV7-6	19	TRBJ2-1	many	.	CASSLASRPFQSSYNEQFF	TGTGCCAGCAGCTTAGCTAGCCGACCGTTTCAGAGCTCCTACAATGAGCAGTTCTTC
TRBV5-1	15	TRBJ1-5	few	.	CASSLAAGDNQPQHF	TGCGCCAGCAGCTTGGCGGCGGGTGACAATCAGCCCCAGCATTTT
TRBV5-8	15	TRBJ2-7	few	.	CASSLGDTYSYEQYF	TGTGCCAGCAGCTTGGGGGACACTTACTCCTACGAGCAGTACTTC
TRBV12-3/TRBV12-4	14	TRBJ1-2	.	.	CASSLRGRGRGYTF	TGTGCCAGCAGTTTGAGGGGCAGGGGACGGGGCTACACCTTC
TRBV12-3/TRBV12-4	13	TRBJ1-2	few	.	CASSITRQGGYTF	TGTGCCAGCAGCATAACCCGTCAGGGTGGCTACACCTTC
TRBV7-9	17	TRBJ1-5	few	TRBD1	CASSHGQGGEGNQPQHF	TGTGCCAGCAGCCACGGACAGGGAGGAGAGGGGAATCAGCCCCAGCATTTT
TRBV6-1	14	TRBJ1-1	.	.	CASITTVGYTEAFF	TGTGCCAGCATTACGACTGTAGGTTACACTGAAGCTTTCTTT
TRBV5-4	14	TRBJ2-3	.	.	CASSNRLGADTQYF	TGTGCCAGCAGCAACCGACTAGGGGCAGATACGCAGTATTTT
TRBV20-1	12	TRBJ2-5	few	.	CSARKGVETQYF	TGCAGTGCTAGAAAGGGGGTAGAGACCCAGTACTTC
TRBV12-3/TRBV12-4	13	TRBJ2-7	few	TRBD1	CASSSAGGYEQYF	TGTGCCAGCAGTTCGGCAGGGGGCTACGAGCAGTACTTC
TRBV7-8	16	TRBJ1-2	few	.	CASSLQGRGSNYGYTF	TGTGCCAGCAGCCTACAGGGTAGGGGAAGTAACTATGGCTACACCTTC
TRBV12-3/TRBV12-4	14	TRBJ1-2	many	TRBD1	CASSFQQGAGGYTF	TGTGCCAGCAGTTTTCAGCAGGGGGCCGGTGGCTACACCTTC
TRBV7-2	16	TRBJ2-3	.	TRBD2	CASSLGVSGDTDTQYF	TGTGCCAGCAGCTTAGGCGTTAGCGGGGACACAGATACGCAGTATTTT
TRBV7-2	14	TRBJ2-3	many	.	CASSLSRLTDTQYF	TGTGCCAGCAGCTTAAGTCGTCTGACAGATACGCAGTATTTT
TRBV28	14	TRBJ2-7	few	TRBD1	CASSTGQGRNEQYF	TGTGCCAGCAGTACGGGACAGGGTAGGAACGAGCAGTACTTC
TRBV7-3	15	TRBJ2-1	.	.	CASSLVARGYNEQFF	TGTGCCAGCAGCCTAGTCGCTAGGGGCTACAATGAGCAGTTCTTC
TRBV6-5	12	TRBJ1-3	many	.	CASMGDGNTIYF	TGTGCCAGCATGGGGGATGGAAACACCATATATTTT
TRBV3-1	15	TRBJ1-6	.	.	CASSQAPGGESPLHF	TGTGCCAGCAGCCAAGCCCCGGGAGGCGAGTCACCCCTCCACTTT
TRBV6-6	13	TRBJ2-1	many	.	CASKRGGHNEQFF	TGTGCCAGTAAAAGAGGTGGGCACAATGAGCAGTTCTTC
TRBV7-2	15	TRBJ1-3	few	TRBD1	CASSPRQGSGNTIYF	TGTGCCAGCAGCCCAAGACAGGGATCTGGAAACACCATATATTTT
TRBV2	15	TRBJ1-6	many	TRBD1	CASSYIQGFNSPLHF	TGTGCCAGCAGTTATATACAGGGGTTTAATTCACCCCTCCACTTT
TRBV11-3	14	TRBJ2-2	.	.	CASSNGLYAGELFF	TGTGCCAGCAGCAACGGGCTCTACGCCGGGGAGCTGTTTTTT
TRBV7-9	14	TRBJ2-1	many	.	CASSHGPLANEQFF	TGTGCCAGCAGCCATGGCCCCCTGGCCAATGAGCAGTTCTTC
TRBV5-4	15	TRBJ2-3	.	TRBD1	CASSLAPGGADTQYF	TGTGCCAGCAGCTTGGCCCCAGGGGGCGCAGATACGCAGTATTTT
TRBV7-9	13	TRBJ2-1	many	TRBD2	CASRTSGGNEQFF	TGTGCCAGCAGAACTAGCGGGGGCAATGAGCAGTTCTTC
TRBV5-5	12	TRBJ2-5	many	.	CASSFRRETQYF	TGTGCCAGCAGCTTCAGGAGAGAGACCCAGTACTTC
TRBV5-6	12	TRBJ1-1	.	.	CASYILGTEAFF	TGTGCCAGCTATATACTAGGCACTGAAGCTTTCTTT
TRBV3-1	16	TRBJ2-1	few	TRBD2	CASSQVTGGLYNEQFF	TGTGCCAGCAGCCAAGTGACGGGGGGGCTCTACAATGAGCAGTTCTTC
TRBV3-1	15	TRBJ2-1	few	TRBD1	CASSQGQGTHNEQFF	TGTGCCAGCAGCCAAGGACAGGGGACCCACAATGAGCAGTTCTTC
TRBV10-3	14	TRBJ2-3	many	.	CAISHGTGTDTQYF	TGTGCCATCAGCCACGGGACGGGCACAGATACGCAGTATTTT
TRBV29-1	13	TRBJ2-3	few	TRBD2	CSVDLTGGISQYF	TGCAGCGTTGATTTAACGGGGGGAATCTCGCAGTATTTT
TRBV28	13	TRBJ1-4	.	.	CASILGPNEKLFF	TGTGCCAGCATCTTGGGACCTAATGAAAAACTGTTTTTT
TRBV4-1	15	TRBJ1-1	many	.	CASSLSFRGNTEAFF	TGCGCCAGCAGCCTCTCCTTCAGGGGGAACACTGAAGCTTTCTTT
TRBV4-3	15	TRBJ2-5	few	.	CASSQDAVGQETQYF	TGCGCCAGCAGCCAAGATGCGGTGGGACAAGAGACCCAGTACTTC
TRBV12-3/TRBV12-4	12	TRBJ1-2	.	.	CASSLAQGSYTF	TGTGCCAGCAGTTTAGCGCAGGGAAGCTACACCTTC
TRBV12-3/TRBV12-4	13	TRBJ2-5	many	.	CASSFRGWETQYF	TGTGCCAGCAGTTTTCGGGGCTGGGAGACCCAGTACTTC
TRBV7-3	16	TRBJ2-2	many	.	CASSLLSSMNTGELFF	TGTGCCAGCAGCTTACTATCCAGCATGAACACCGGGGAGCTGTTTTTT
TRBV5-1	14	TRBJ2-5	.	TRBD2	CASSAGTTKETQYF	TGCGCCAGCAGCGCGGGGACTACCAAAGAGACCCAGTACTTC
TRBV3-1	14	TRBJ1-6	many	.	CASSQDRMDSPLHF	TGTGCCAGCAGCCAAGATCGGATGGATTCACCCCTCCACTTT
TRBV14	14	TRBJ1-2	few	TRBD1	CASSRGTGWDGYTF	TGTGCCAGCAGTCGCGGGACAGGGTGGGACGGCTACACCTTC
TRBV5-1	16	TRBJ1-3	.	.	CASSLEPAKDGNTIYF	TGCGCCAGCAGCTTGGAGCCAGCAAAAGACGGAAACACCATATATTTT
TRBV5-5	16	TRBJ1-5	many	.	CASSLGWVLGNQPQHF	TGTGCCAGCAGCTTGGGGTGGGTTTTGGGCAATCAGCCCCAGCATTTT
TRBV7-2	13	TRBJ1-1	many	.	CASSFSPDTEAFF	TGTGCCAGCAGCTTTTCACCGGACACTGAAGCTTTCTTT
TRBV3-1	11	TRBJ2-7	many	TRBD1	CATGQVSEQYF	TGTGCCACGGGACAGGTGTCCGAGCAGTACTTC
TRBV5-1	13	TRBJ1-6	few	.	CASSPAGTPALHF	TGCGCCAGCAGCCCCGCAGGGACCCCCGCCCTCCACTTT
TRBV20-1	13	TRBJ2-7	many	TRBD1	CSVRTGGSYEQYF	TGCAGTGTCCGGACAGGGGGCTCCTACGAGCAGTACTTC
TRBV5-1	15	TRBJ1-5	few	.	CASSLDGDSNQPQHF	TGCGCCAGCAGCTTGGACGGGGACAGCAATCAGCCCCAGCATTTT
TRBV29-1	12	TRBJ2-7	many	TRBD1	CSVVGGLYEQYF	TGCAGCGTTGTAGGGGGCCTCTACGAGCAGTACTTC
TRBV12-3/TRBV12-4	16	TRBJ1-2	few	TRBD1	CASSRTGGFSRRGYTF	TGTGCCAGCAGTCGGACAGGGGGCTTTTCCCGTCGGGGCTACACCTTC
TRBV6-6	16	TRBJ2-7	many	TRBD1	CASNRGGGQGFYEQYF	TGTGCCAGCAACCGAGGTGGGGGACAGGGCTTCTACGAGCAGTACTTC
TRBV20-1	17	TRBJ1-6	.	.	CSARRGSLSSYNSPLHF	TGCAGTGCCAGACGGGGGTCCCTAAGCTCCTATAATTCACCCCTCCACTTT
TRBV15	16	TRBJ2-5	.	.	CATSRDGGRRAETQYF	TGTGCCACCAGCAGAGATGGCGGCCGTCGGGCGGAGACCCAGTACTTC